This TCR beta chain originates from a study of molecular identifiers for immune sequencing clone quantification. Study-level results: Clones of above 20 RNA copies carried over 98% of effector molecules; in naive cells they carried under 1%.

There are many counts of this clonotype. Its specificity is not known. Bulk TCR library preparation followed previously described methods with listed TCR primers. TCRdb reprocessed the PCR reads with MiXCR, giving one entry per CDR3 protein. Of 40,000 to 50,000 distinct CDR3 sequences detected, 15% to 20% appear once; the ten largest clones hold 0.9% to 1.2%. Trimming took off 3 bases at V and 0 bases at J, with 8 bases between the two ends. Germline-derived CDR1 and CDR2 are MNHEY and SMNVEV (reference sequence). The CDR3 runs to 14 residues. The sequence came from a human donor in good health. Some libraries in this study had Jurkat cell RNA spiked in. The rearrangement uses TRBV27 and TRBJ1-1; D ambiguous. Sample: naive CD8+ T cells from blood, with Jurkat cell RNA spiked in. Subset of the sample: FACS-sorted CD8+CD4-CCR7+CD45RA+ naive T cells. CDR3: CASSLLGMNTEAFF. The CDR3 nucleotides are TGTGCCAGCAGTTTGTTGGGGATGAACACTGAAGCTTTCTTT.